This TCR beta chain was obtained from a study of cytomegalovirus exposure and HLA in healthy donors. Overall study context: In a later analysis, it was reported that the 120 validation repertoires had been produced on the same platform as the roughly 700 repertoires belonging to the first cohort. Study results and limitations: High specificity and sensitivity for cytomegalovirus status were reported for the classifier.

Trimming left V 0 bases short and J 5 bases short, with 7 bases between. There are 13 residues in the CDR3. CDR1 and CDR2 (germline): LGHNA, YSLEER. This clone was recorded once. Its target is unknown. Produced via immunoSEQ multiplex PCR; TCRdb's table is partial and in-frame only. The sample has some 140,000 clones; about 88% are singletons. The sequencing sample was made of PBMCs. This chain connects TRBV4-3 to TRBJ2-5, with D uncertain. The TCR was taken from a woman under 30 in good health and CMV-seropositive. DNA for the CDR3: TGCGCCAGCAGCCAAGAATCGGAGGAGACCCAGTACTTC. Its translation is CASSQESEETQYF.